This T cell receptor beta chain is drawn from a study of T cells in Graves' hyperthyroidism and ophthalmopathy. The overall study: Peripheral blood collection took place at initial diagnosis, before any treatment. General study points: Most thyroid clonotypes expanded above 0.001 appeared in blood too.

Researchers took RNA transcripts and amplified the TCR beta CDR3 regions from them. The HTBI set primed first-round TCR CDR3 RT-PCR. From the multiplex PCR reads, TCRdb called clonotypes with MiXCR, one entry per CDR3 protein. The sample has 250,000 or so distinct CDR3 sequences; roughly 15% are singletons. V shed 7 bases and J shed 7 bases, with 10 bases lying between them. There are 12 residues in the CDR3. CDR1 is MNHEY and CDR2 is SMNVEV in the germline V gene (reference sequence). In this sample, this clonotype turned up many times. The target antigen is unknown. This TCR was sampled from a woman aged 50 to 65 with Graves' hyperthyroidism that later progressed to Graves' ophthalmopathy. The sequenced sample was blood. V gene TRBV27 combines with J gene TRBJ2-2; D gene ambiguous. CDR3: CASTHGFGELFF. CDR3 DNA sequence: TGTGCCAGCACCCACGGGTTCGGGGAGCTGTTTTTT.